The clone carrying this TCR beta chain has just a few counts. Its antigen is undetermined. TCRdb re-called the reads through MiXCR, storing one row per CDR3 protein. The sample consists of some 150,000 distinct CDR3 sequences, around 32% of them appearing once. This record belongs to a study of T cell repertoires in cytomegalovirus infection. Across the whole study: HLA-B-restricted CMV epitopes that are well studied were used alongside recently identified HLA-C-restricted ones. General study findings and limits: Dominating the ex vivo response were TCR beta clonotypes that were CMV-specific and HLA-C-restricted.

This CDR3 comprises 14 residues. The V gene end was trimmed by 1 base and the J gene end by 6 bases; junction bases not matched to a gene: 1. Germline loops: CDR1 SGHVS, CDR2 FNYEAQ. V and J are TRBV7-6 and TRBJ2-1; 9 nucleotides match TRBD1. Source: CD8+ T cells from cultured PBMCs, taken from culture after CMV antigen stimulation. The sequence was collected from a human donor in good health (CMV status not recorded). Some clones in this sample may be carry-over from other donors' samples. CDR3 sequence reads: CASSLGQGVNEQFF. The DNA of the CDR3 is TGTGCCAGCAGCTTAGGACAGGGGGTCAATGAGCAGTTCTTC.